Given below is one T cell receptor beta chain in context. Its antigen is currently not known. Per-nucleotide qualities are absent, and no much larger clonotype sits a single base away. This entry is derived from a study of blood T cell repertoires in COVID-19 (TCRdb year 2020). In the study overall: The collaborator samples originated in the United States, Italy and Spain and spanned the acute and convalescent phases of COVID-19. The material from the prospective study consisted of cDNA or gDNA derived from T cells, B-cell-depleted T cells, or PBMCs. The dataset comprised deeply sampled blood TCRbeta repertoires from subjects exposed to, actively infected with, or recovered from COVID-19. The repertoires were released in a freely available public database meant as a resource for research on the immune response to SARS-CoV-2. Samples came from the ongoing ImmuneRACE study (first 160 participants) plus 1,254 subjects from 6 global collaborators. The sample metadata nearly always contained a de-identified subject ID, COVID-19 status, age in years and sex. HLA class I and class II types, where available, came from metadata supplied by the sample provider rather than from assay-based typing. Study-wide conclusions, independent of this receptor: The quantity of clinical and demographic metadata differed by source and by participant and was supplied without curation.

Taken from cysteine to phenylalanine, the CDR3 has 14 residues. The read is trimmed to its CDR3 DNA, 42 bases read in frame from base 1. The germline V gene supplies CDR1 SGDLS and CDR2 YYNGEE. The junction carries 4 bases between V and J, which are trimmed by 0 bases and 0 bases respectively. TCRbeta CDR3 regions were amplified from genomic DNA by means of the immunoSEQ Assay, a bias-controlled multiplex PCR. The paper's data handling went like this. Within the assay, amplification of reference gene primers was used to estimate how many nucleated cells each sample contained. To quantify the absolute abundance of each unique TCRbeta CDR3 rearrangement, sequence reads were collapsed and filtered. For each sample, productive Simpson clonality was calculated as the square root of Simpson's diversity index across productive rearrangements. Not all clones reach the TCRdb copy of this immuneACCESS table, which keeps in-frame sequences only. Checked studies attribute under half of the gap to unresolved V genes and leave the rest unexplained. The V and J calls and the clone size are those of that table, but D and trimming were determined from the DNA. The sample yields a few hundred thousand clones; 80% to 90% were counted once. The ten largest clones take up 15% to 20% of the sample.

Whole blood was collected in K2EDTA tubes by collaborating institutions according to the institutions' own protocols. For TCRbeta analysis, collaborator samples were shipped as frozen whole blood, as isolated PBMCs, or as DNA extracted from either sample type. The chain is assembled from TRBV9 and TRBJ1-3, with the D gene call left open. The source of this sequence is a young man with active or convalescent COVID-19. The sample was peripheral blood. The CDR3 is CASSVDSSGNTIYF. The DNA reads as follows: TGTGCCAGCAGCGTAGACAGCTCTGGAAACACCATATATTTT.